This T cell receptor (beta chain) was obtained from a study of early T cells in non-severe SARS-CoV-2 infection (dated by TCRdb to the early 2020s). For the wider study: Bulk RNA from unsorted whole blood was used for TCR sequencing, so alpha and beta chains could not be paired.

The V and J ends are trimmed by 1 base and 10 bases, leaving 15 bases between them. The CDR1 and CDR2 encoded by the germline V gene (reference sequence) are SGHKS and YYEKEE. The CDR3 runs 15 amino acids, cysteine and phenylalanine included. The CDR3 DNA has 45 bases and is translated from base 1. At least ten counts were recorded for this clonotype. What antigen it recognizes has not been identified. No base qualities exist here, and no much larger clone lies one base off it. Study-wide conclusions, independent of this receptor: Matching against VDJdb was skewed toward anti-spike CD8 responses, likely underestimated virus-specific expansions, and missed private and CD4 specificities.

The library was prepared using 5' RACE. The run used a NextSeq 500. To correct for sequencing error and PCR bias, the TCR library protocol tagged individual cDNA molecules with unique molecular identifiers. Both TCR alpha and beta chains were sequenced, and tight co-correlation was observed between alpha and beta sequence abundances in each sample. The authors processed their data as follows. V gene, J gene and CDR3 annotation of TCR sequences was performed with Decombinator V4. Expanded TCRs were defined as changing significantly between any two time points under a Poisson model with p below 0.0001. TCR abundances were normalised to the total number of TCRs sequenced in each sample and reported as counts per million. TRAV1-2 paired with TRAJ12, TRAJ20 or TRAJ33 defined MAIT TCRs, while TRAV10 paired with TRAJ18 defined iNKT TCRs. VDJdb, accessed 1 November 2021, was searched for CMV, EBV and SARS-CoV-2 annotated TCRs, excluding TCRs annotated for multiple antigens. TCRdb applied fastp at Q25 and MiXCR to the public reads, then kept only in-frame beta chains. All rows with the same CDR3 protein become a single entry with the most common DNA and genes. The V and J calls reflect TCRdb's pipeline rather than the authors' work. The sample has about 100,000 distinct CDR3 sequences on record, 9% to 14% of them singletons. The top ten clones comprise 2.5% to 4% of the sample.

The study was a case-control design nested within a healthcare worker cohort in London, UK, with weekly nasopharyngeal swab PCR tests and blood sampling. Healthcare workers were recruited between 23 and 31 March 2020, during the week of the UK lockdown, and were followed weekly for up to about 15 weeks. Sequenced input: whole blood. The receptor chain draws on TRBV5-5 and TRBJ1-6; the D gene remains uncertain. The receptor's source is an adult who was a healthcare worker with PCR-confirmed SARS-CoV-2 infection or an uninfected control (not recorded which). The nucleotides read TGTGCCAGCAGCTTGATTGCGGCAGCTCACTCACCCCTCCACTTT. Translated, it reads CASSLIAAAHSPLHF. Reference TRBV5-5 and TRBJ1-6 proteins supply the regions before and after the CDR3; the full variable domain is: DAGVTQSPTHLIKTRGQQVTLRCSPISGHKSVSWYQQVLGQGPQFIFQYYEKEERGRGNFPDRFSARQFPNYSSELNVNALLLGDSALYLCASSLIAAAHSPLHFGNGTRLTVT.